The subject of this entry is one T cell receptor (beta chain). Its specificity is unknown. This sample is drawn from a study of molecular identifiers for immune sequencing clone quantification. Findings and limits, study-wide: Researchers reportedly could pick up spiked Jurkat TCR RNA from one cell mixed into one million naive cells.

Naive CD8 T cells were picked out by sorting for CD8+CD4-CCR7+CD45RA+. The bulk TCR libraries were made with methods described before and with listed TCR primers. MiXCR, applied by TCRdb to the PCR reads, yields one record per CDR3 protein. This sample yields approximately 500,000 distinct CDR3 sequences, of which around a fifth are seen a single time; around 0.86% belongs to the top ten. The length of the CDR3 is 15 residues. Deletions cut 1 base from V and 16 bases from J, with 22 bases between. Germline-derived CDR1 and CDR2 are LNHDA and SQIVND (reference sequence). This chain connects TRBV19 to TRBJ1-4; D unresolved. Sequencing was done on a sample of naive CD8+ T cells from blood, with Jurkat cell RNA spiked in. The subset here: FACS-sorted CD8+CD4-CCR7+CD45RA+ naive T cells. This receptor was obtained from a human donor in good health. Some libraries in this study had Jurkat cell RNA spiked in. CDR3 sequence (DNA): TGTGCCAGTAGTATAGCCGGGAAAGAAAATGAAAAGCAGTTTTTT. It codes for CASSIAGKENEKQFF. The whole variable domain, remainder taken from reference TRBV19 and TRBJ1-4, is DGGITQSPKYLFRKEGQNVTLSCEQNLNHDAMYWYRQDPGQGLRLIYYSQIVNDFQKGDIAEGYSVSREKKESFPLTVTSAQKNPTAFYLCASSIAGKENEKQFFGSGTQLSVL.